Each of the 11 T cell receptor beta chains below was sequenced from the same sample in a study of T cell responses to AZD1222 COVID-19 vaccine. The assay was immunoSEQ multiplex PCR, and TCRdb's table has in-frame clones only and misses some. The profile covers under 100,000 clones, with approximately 89% appearing a single time and 5.3% taken by the ten largest. Source: peripheral blood, taken 28 days after the second AZD1222 dose. The receptors derive from an adult who received the AZD1222 COVID-19 vaccine.

The chain links TRBV5-8 to TRBJ2-7, with D perhaps being TRBD1 or TRBD2 (5 bases each). The CDR3 is 17 amino acids. Per the germline V gene, CDR1 is SGHTS and CDR2 is YDEGEE. V lost 4 bases to trimming and J lost 0 bases, with 20 bases between them. The DNA for the CDR3 is TGTGCCAGCAGCGGGACGGTGGGGCCAGCTTCCTCCTACGAGCAGTACTTC. Encoded protein: CASSGTVGPASSYEQYF.

The rearrangement uses TRBV12-3 or TRBV12-4 and TRBJ1-1, with 9 positions matching TRBD1. The CDR3 covers 13 residues. V shed 6 bases, J shed 3 bases, and the junction held 2 bases outside the gene matches. CDR3 in amino acids: CASRGDRDTEAFF. CDR3 DNA: TGTGCCAGCAGGGGGGACAGGGACACTGAAGCTTTCTTT.

Concerning this clone itself: A junction end diverges from the germline sequence, so it may reflect a read error. J is TRBJ2-7 and V is TRBV18; TRBD1 might be the D (6 bases). The CDR3 extends over 13 amino acids. The germline gives CDR1 KGHSH, CDR2 LQKENI. As DNA, the CDR3 is TGTGCCAGCTCACCGGACAGTACCTACGTGCAGTACTTC. It is translated as CASSPDSTYVQYF.

DNA of the CDR3: TGTGCCAGCAGTTACAGGACATACGAGCAGTACGTC. Translating it yields CASSYRTYEQYV. This rearrangement joins TRBV6-2 or TRBV6-3 to TRBJ2-7, with a tentative D call TRBD1 (5 bases). V lost 2 bases and J lost 4, with 6 bases in between. The germline CDR1 and CDR2 sequences are MNHEY and SVGEGT. The CDR3 runs 12 residues.

V gene TRBV4-1 combines with J gene TRBJ1-1; D uncertain. CDR1 is MGHRA and CDR2 is YSYEKL in the germline V gene. Deletions cut 2 bases from V and 8 bases from J, with 6 bases between. The CDR3 has 11 amino acids. CDR3 in amino acids: CASSQSREAFF. As DNA, the CDR3 is TGCGCCAGCAGCCAAAGTAGAGAAGCTTTCTTT.

The gene calls are TRBV18 and TRBJ2-7, with D possibly called TRBD1 or TRBD2 (5 bases each). Trimming took 0 bases from V and 0 from J, leaving 12 bases between them. This CDR3 is 16 amino acids long. The germline CDR1 and CDR2 sequences are KGHSH and LQKENI. The CDR3 DNA sequence: TGTGCCAGCTCACCACCGCGAGGGGTCCTCTCCTACGAGCAGTACTTC. Translating gives CASSPPRGVLSYEQYF.

This chain uses TRBV18 with TRBJ1-2, with a weak D call TRBD1 (6 bases). Germline CDR1 and CDR2: KGHSH and LQKENI. V was trimmed by 6 bases and J by 6 bases, leaving 11 bases between them. This CDR3 region has 12 residues. This CDR3 is CASSSPGDGYTF. CDR3 DNA: TGTGCCAGCTCTTCTCCAGGGGATGGCTACACCTTC.

The chain recombines TRBV30 with TRBJ2-7; the D is unclear. The CDR3 consists of 15 residues. Trimming cost V 0 bases and J 5 bases, with 17 bases left between them. CDR1 GTSNPN and CDR2 SVGIG come from the germline V gene (reference sequence). CDR3 DNA sequence: TGTGCCTGGAGTGTAGGAGCCCCCGGTCGCGACGAGCAGTACTTC. This encodes CAWSVGAPGRDEQYF.

The chain uses TRBV7-6 and TRBJ2-5, with 14 bases matching TRBD2. Germline V gene sequence: CDR1 SGHVS, CDR2 FNYEAQ. The V gene end was trimmed by 5 bases and the J gene end by 3 bases; junction bases not matched to a gene: 5. The CDR3 runs to 16 residues. The CDR3 nucleotides read TGTGCCAGCAGCGTAGGACTAGCGGGGGGTAAAGAGACCCAGTACTTC. The encoded protein is CASSVGLAGGKETQYF.

The V call is TRBV5-4, the J call TRBJ2-1; 9 positions agree with TRBD2. Germline CDR1 is SGHNT and CDR2 is YYREEE (reference sequence). Trimming removed 0 bases from V and 12 bases from J; junction bases left unmatched: 13. CDR3 size: 16 residues. Here the CDR3 DNA reads TGTGCCAGCAGCTTGGCGGGGCGGGGGGGCGAGATTTCGCAGTTCTTC. Its protein product is CASSLAGRGGEISQFF.

This chain joins TRBV19 and TRBJ2-4; TRBD1 or TRBD2 may be the D gene (5 bases each). CDR1 and CDR2 (germline): LNHDA, SQIVND (reference sequence). Trimming removed 6 bases from V and 0 bases from J, with 12 bases in between. The CDR3 is made up of 15 amino acids. The CDR3 DNA reads as TGTGCCAGTAGCACCGGGACCGTAGCCAAAAACATTCAGTACTTC. It yields the protein CASSTGTVAKNIQYF.